This passage covers 31 T cell receptor beta chains from one sample sequenced in a study of blood T cell repertoires in COVID-19. Method: immunoSEQ multiplex PCR; TCRdb's copy keeps in-frame clones and lacks some. Among about 170,000 clones, 88% were seen once, and the ten largest hold under 30%. The sequenced sample consisted of peripheral blood. The receptors stem from a man between 60 and 75 years old with acute or convalescent COVID-19.

V gene TRBV2 combines with J gene TRBJ2-1; 7 bases are shared with TRBD2. The length of the CDR3 is 14 residues. The V and J ends lost 5 bases and 9 bases, in that order; junction bases with no gene match: 10. Germline values: CDR1 SNHLY, CDR2 FYNNEI. The DNA for the CDR3 is TGTGCCAGCAGTCTAGCGGTTGGTGGGGGTGAGCAGTTCTTC. Its protein is CASSLAVGGGEQFF.

This chain uses TRBV7-8 with TRBJ1-1; possible D gene TRBD1, 6 bases. The CDR3 spans 13 residues. Germline V gene sequence: CDR1 SGHVS, CDR2 FQNEAQ. V gave up 5 bases and J gave up 10 bases, with 17 bases separating them. This CDR3 is CASSLRQDSGAFF. CDR3 coding DNA: TGTGCCAGCAGCCTACGACAGGATTCGGGAGCTTTCTTT.

This chain links TRBV7-6 with TRBJ2-5, with 14 positions matching TRBD2. Germline V gene sequence: CDR1 SGHVS, CDR2 FNYEAQ. The CDR3 consists of 18 residues. V shed 1 base and J 5 bases; nucleotides not matched to a gene: 9. CDR3 residues: CASSLGRGLAGDRETQYF. Here the CDR3 DNA reads TGTGCCAGCAGCTTAGGACGGGGACTAGCGGGAGATCGGGAGACCCAGTACTTC.

To note about this clone: Lacking the conserved final phenylalanine or tryptophan, this CDR3 likely reflects a read error. The DNA is omitted, as the CDR3 cannot be located on it reliably, and the CDR3 follows TCRdb's listing. This chain links TRBV3-1 (or the pseudogene TRBV3-2) with TRBJ1-1; TRBD1 is taken as the D call from the table, unchecked against the DNA. Inclusive of both ends, the CDR3 amounts to 11 amino acids. Germline CDR1 LGHDT, CDR2 YNNKEL (reference sequence). CDR3 loop: CASSQGQGLLL.

This clone was counted between two and nine times. The V call is TRBV12-5, the J call TRBJ2-1, with a possible D match to TRBD1 (6 bases). CDR3 length: 12 amino acids. Germline CDR1 is LGHNT and CDR2 is FRNRAP. V was cut by 7 bases and J by 7 bases, with 11 bases left in between. This CDR3 reads CASAIRGNEQFF. CDR3 nucleotides: TGTGCTAGTGCCATCAGGGGAAATGAGCAGTTCTTC.

The rearrangement joins TRBV5-6 to TRBJ2-3; the D gene is possibly TRBD1 (5 bases). The CDR3 consists of 16 residues. Germline CDR1 SGHDT, CDR2 YYEEEE. V gave up 0 bases and J gave up 2 bases, with 13 bases separating them. The CDR3 sequence is CASSLVGGRDTDTQYF. For the CDR3, the DNA is TGTGCCAGCAGCTTGGTCGGCGGCAGGGACACAGATACGCAGTATTTT.

The rearrangement uses TRBV24-1 and TRBJ2-5; possible D gene TRBD2, 6 bases. CDR1 and CDR2 from the germline V gene are KGHDR and SFDVKD. The CDR3 is 12 amino acids. The V gene lost 2 bases and the J gene lost 9 bases, with 9 bases spanning the gap. CDR3 amino acids: CATSDYGGSQYF. DNA for the CDR3: TGTGCCACCAGTGATTACGGGGGTTCCCAGTACTTC.

This chain joins TRBV3-1 (or the pseudogene TRBV3-2) and TRBJ2-5, with 9 bases that match TRBD1. CDR1 is LGHDT and CDR2 is YNNKEL in the germline V gene (reference sequence). Losses at the gene ends were 4 bases for V and 5 bases for J; bases not matched to a gene: 8. The CDR3 totals 15 residues. The DNA of the CDR3 is TGTGCCAGCAGCCCTAACAGGGGGCAGGGGGAGACCCAGTACTTC. It yields the protein CASSPNRGQGETQYF.

V and J are TRBV5-1 and TRBJ1-1; no reliable D call. Germline V gene sequence: CDR1 SGHRS, CDR2 YFSETQ. This CDR3 is built from 13 residues. V was trimmed by 6 bases and J by 5 bases, leaving 14 bases between them. Written as DNA, the CDR3 is TGCGCCAGCACGGAGTCCGTAGGTACTGAAGCTTTCTTT. Translated, it gives CASTESVGTEAFF.

The chain carries TRBV14 and TRBJ1-3; weak D call: TRBD1 (5 bases). The CDR3 is 14 amino acids. Germline assignment: CDR1 SGHDN and CDR2 FVKESK. Between the trimmed V and J ends, which lost 3 bases and 0 bases, there was a span of 6 bases. The CDR3 region has the DNA TGTGCCAGCAGCCACGACAGCTCTGGAAACACCATATATTTT. Its translation: CASSHDSSGNTIYF.

The J gene is TRBJ2-5, the V gene TRBV7-2, with 11 bases fitting TRBD2. Germline CDR1 and CDR2: SGHTA and FQGNSA. This CDR3 has 15 residues. With V trimmed by 3 bases and J by 4 bases, 4 bases remained unmatched. CDR3 nucleotide sequence: TGTGCCAGCAGCTTTGCTAGCGGGGGGTTAGAGACCCAGTACTTC. Translating it yields CASSFASGGLETQYF. The variable domain in full, completed from reference TRBV7-2 and TRBJ2-5, reads GAGVSQSPSNKVTEKGKDVELRCDPISGHTALYWYRQSLGQGLEFLIYFQGNSAPDKSGLPSDRFSAERTGGSVSTLTIQRTQQEDSAVYLCASSFASGGLETQYFGPGTRLLVL.

This chain joins TRBV7-3 and TRBJ2-3, with a possible D match to TRBD2 (6 bases). Germline CDR1 SGHTA, CDR2 FQGTGA. CDR3 length: 15 amino acids. Trimming stripped 4 bases from V and 0 bases from J, with 11 bases between. The CDR3 is CASSSIAGSTDTQYF. CDR3 nucleotide sequence: TGTGCCAGCAGCTCCATTGCGGGAAGCACAGATACGCAGTATTTT. Variable domain in full (rest from reference TRBV7-3 and TRBJ2-3): GAGVSQTPSNKVTEKGKYVELRCDPISGHTALYWYRQSLGQGPEFLIYFQGTGAADDSGLPNDRFFAVRPEGSVSTLKIQRTERGDSAVYLCASSSIAGSTDTQYFGPGTRLTVL.

J is TRBJ1-1 and V is TRBV18; D unclear. Per germline, CDR1 KGHSH and CDR2 LQKENI. The CDR3 sequence is 13 residues long. V lost 6 bases and J 4 bases, leaving 12 bases between the germline ends. CDR3 DNA: TGTGCCAGCTCCCCTTCTATTTCCACTGAAGCTTTCTTT. Translating gives CASSPSISTEAFF.

The V and J genes are TRBV10-1 and TRBJ1-4, with D possibly being TRBD1 (5 bases). CDR3 length: 15 amino acids. The germline gives CDR1 WNHNN, CDR2 SYGVQD (reference sequence). V was clipped by 2 bases and J by 3 bases, with 10 bases between them. The CDR3 spells CASSENTGANEKLFF. CDR3 bases: TGCGCCAGCAGTGAGAACACAGGAGCTAATGAAAAACTGTTTTTT.

The chain uses TRBV19 and TRBJ2-3; 8 positions agree with TRBD1. Germline V gene lookup returns CDR1 LNHDA and CDR2 SQIVND (reference sequence). After removal of 6 bases from V and 7 bases from J, the junction contained 21 bases not matched to a gene. The length of the CDR3 is 18 residues. CDR3 sequence reads: CASSPVGAGTGSRYTQYF. The DNA of the CDR3 is TGTGCCAGTAGCCCCGTGGGAGCCGGGACAGGAAGTAGGTATACGCAGTATTTT.

The chain is built from TRBV7-9 and TRBJ1-2; a possible D gene is TRBD1 (6 bases). V gave up 0 bases and J gave up 5 bases, with 10 bases separating them. Germline-derived CDR1 and CDR2 are SEHNR and FQNEAQ (reference sequence). The CDR3 runs 14 residues. The CDR3 bases are TGTGCCAGCAGCTTAGCGGGTCAGGGGTATGGCTACACCTTC. It specifies CASSLAGQGYGYTF.

The CDR3 loop is CASSFIPGQGGFGNTIYF. The CDR3 nucleotides are TGTGCCAGCAGTTTCATCCCGGGACAGGGTGGTTTTGGAAACACCATATATTTT. The J gene is TRBJ1-3, the V gene TRBV5-5; TRBD1 aligns across 9 bases. CDR3 length equals 18 residues. The V gene's germline CDR1 is SGHKS and CDR2 YYEKEE (reference sequence). The V and J ends lost 5 bases and 3 bases, in that order; junction bases with no gene match: 15.

This chain joins TRBV5-6 and TRBJ1-4, with a weak D call TRBD1 (5 bases). The CDR3 has 15 amino acids. V dropped 4 bases and J dropped 2 bases, with 12 bases sitting between them. In germline, CDR1 is SGHDT, CDR2 YYEEEE. The CDR3 reads CASSPSGLTNEKLFF. The DNA of the CDR3 is TGTGCCAGCAGCCCTTCGGGACTCACTAATGAAAAACTGTTTTTT.

This chain connects TRBV28 to TRBJ2-7; D is possibly TRBD1 (6 bases). Germline V gene lookup returns CDR1 MDHEN and CDR2 SYDVKM. Trimming took 3 bases from V and 5 from J, leaving 11 bases between them. CDR3 length: 13 residues. CDR3 sequence (DNA): TGTGCCAGCAGTTTCCCCTCAGGGGACGAGCAGTACTTC. It codes for CASSFPSGDEQYF.

The chain employs TRBV5-1 and TRBJ1-1, with D hard to call. V was trimmed by 1 base and J by 10 bases, leaving 17 bases between them. CDR3 length equals 14 residues. The germline V gene encodes CDR1 SGHRS and CDR2 YFSETQ. CDR3 amino acids: CASSLNPGVSVAFF. CDR3 sequence (DNA): TGCGCCAGCAGCTTGAACCCGGGTGTCTCGGTAGCTTTCTTT.

The rearrangement uses TRBV30 and TRBJ2-7; possibly TRBD1 for D (5 bases). The V and J ends lost 0 bases and 1 base respectively, with 19 bases between them. CDR1 and CDR2 (germline): GTSNPN, SVGIG (reference sequence). This CDR3 is built from 17 residues. CDR3 protein: CAWSVFPSNKGSYEQYV. The CDR3 bases are TGTGCCTGGAGTGTCTTCCCCTCAAACAAGGGGTCCTACGAGCAGTACGTC.

This chain's CDR3 is CASSERDEQYF. CDR3 in DNA: TGTGCCAGCAGTGAACGGGACGAGCAGTACTTC. The rearrangement joins TRBV25-1 to TRBJ2-7; D is undetermined. Germline V lookup: CDR1 MGHDK, CDR2 SYGVNS. The CDR3 has 11 residues. V gave up 2 bases and J gave up 5 bases, with 4 bases separating them.

The chain carries TRBV18 and TRBJ1-1, with TRBD1 as a possible D gene (5 bases). The V end lost 4 bases, the J end lost 1 base, and 16 bases lay between the germline ends. There are 16 residues in the CDR3. Per the germline V gene, CDR1 is KGHSH and CDR2 is LQKENI. CDR3 bases: TGTGCCAGCTCACGGGGCAGGGCGGTGAAGAACACTGAAGCTTTCTTT. Amino acids: CASSRGRAVKNTEAFF. Looking up the rest from reference TRBV18 and TRBJ1-1 gives the full variable domain: NAGVMQNPRHLVRRRGQEARLRCSPMKGHSHVYWYRQLPEEGLKFMVYLQKENIIDESGMPKERFSAEFPKEGPSILRIQQVVRGDSAAYFCASSRGRAVKNTEAFFGQGTRLTVV.

V usage is TRBV27 and J usage is TRBJ1-1; D not resolved. The V gene's germline CDR1 is MNHEY and CDR2 SMNVEV (reference sequence). The CDR3 is made up of 15 amino acids. Trimming left V 3 bases short and J 1 base short, with 12 bases between. DNA for the CDR3: TGTGCCAGCAGTTTGACGGTATCGGGGAACACTGAAGCTTTCTTT. This sequence encodes CASSLTVSGNTEAFF.

This clone appeared a few times. The chain joins TRBV7-3 to TRBJ1-3; D perhaps matches TRBD1 (5 bases). The CDR3 runs to 18 residues. V dropped 1 base and J dropped 1 base, with 17 bases sitting between them. Germline V CDR1 and CDR2: SGHTA, FQGTGA. The CDR3: CASSLIVQGSRSGNTIYF. CDR3 nucleotide sequence: TGTGCCAGCAGCTTAATCGTGCAGGGCAGTAGATCTGGAAACACCATATATTTT.

The chain has TRBV2 and TRBJ1-3; D unclear. Between the trimmed V and J ends, which lost 7 bases and 8 bases, there was a span of 12 bases. Germline V CDR1 and CDR2: SNHLY, FYNNEI. This CDR3 is built from 12 residues. The CDR3 region has the DNA TGTGCCAGCACCTATTCTTTGGACACCATATATTTT. Its translation: CASTYSLDTIYF.

This chain connects TRBV6-2 or TRBV6-3 to TRBJ2-7; 10 bases are a match to TRBD1. With V trimmed by 2 bases and J by 1 base, 2 bases remained unmatched. Germline V gene sequence: CDR1 MNHEY, CDR2 SVGEGT. The CDR3 is 15 amino acids. The CDR3 region is CASSYGQGDSYEQYF. The CDR3 DNA sequence: TGTGCCAGCAGTTACGGACAGGGGGATTCCTACGAGCAGTACTTC.

Written as DNA, the CDR3 is TGCGCCAGCAGCCAAGAATCCGCCCCGGGGGTCTCTGGAAACACCATATATTTT. Protein: CASSQESAPGVSGNTIYF. The chain has TRBV4-3 and TRBJ1-3; D perhaps matches TRBD1 (5 bases). V was pared by 0 bases and J by 0 bases, with 15 bases between. Germline V gene data show CDR1 as LGHNA and CDR2 as YSLEER. The CDR3 has 18 residues.

The chain has TRBV6-5 and TRBJ1-2, with no clear D. Trimming left V 5 bases short and J 2 bases short, with 9 bases between. The germline CDR1 and CDR2 sequences are MNHEY and SVGAGI. CDR3 length: 13 residues. The CDR3 protein is CASSQERNYGYTF. CDR3 DNA: TGTGCCAGCAGTCAGGAACGGAACTATGGCTACACCTTC.

This clone is a singleton in its sample. This CDR3 is also generated by other DNA sequences in the sample. The J gene is TRBJ1-5, the V gene TRBV6-6; D unclear. This CDR3 spans 13 amino acids. V lost 8 bases to trimming and J lost 0 bases, with 8 bases between them. The germline V gene has CDR1 MNHNY and CDR2 SVGAGI (reference sequence). DNA for the CDR3: TGTGCCAGCCGGAGTTATAGCAATCAGCCCCAGCATTTT. This gives the protein CASRSYSNQPQHF.

This chain connects TRBV9 to TRBJ2-5, with D possibly TRBD2 on 5 matching bases. V lost 8 bases, J lost 2 bases, and 22 bases lay in between. Germline-derived CDR1 and CDR2 are SGDLS and YYNGEE. The CDR3 consists of 16 residues. CDR3 region: CARDLRVEGWQETQYF. The DNA for the CDR3 is TGTGCCAGGGATTTACGGGTCGAGGGTTGGCAAGAGACCCAGTACTTC.